Below, one TCR beta chain is given with its context. Antigen: not known. TCRdb re-called the 5' RACE reads through MiXCR, storing one row per CDR3 protein. The table includes under 35,000 distinct CDR3 sequences, roughly 24% detected once. Deletions cut 7 bases from V and 4 bases from J, with 22 bases between. The CDR3 runs 16 residues. The germline CDR1 and CDR2 sequences are SGHTA and FQGNSA. CD25-based Treg depletion was applied to purified naive CD4+ T cells. Study-wide results and caveats: Greatest tumor Treg TCR overlap was with tumor naive CD4+ cells.

The material sequenced was naive CD4+ T cells sorted from a lymph node. Sample subset: naive CD4+ T cells, CD4+CD45RA+CD25-. The chain joins TRBV7-2 to TRBJ2-5, with D possibly called TRBD1 or TRBD2 (7 bases each). The sequence was obtained from a female donor with breast cancer. The DNA for the CDR3 is TGTGCCAGCACCAAAGGGGAGGGCAGGGGGAGAGAGACCCAGTACTTC. Its protein is CASTKGEGRGRETQYF.